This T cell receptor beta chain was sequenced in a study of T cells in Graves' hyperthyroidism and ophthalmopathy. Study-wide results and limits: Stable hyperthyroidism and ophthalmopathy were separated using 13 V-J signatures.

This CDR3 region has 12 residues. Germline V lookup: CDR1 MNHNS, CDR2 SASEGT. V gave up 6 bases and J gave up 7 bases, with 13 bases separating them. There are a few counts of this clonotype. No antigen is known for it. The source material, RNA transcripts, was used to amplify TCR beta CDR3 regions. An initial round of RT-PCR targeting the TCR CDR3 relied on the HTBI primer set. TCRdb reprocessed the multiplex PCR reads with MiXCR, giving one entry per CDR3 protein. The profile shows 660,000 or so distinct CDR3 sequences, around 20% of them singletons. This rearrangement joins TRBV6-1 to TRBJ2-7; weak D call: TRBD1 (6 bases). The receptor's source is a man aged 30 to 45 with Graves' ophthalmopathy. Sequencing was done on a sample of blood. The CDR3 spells CASRQQGLEQYF. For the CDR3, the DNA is TGTGCCAGCAGACAACAGGGTTTAGAGCAGTACTTC.